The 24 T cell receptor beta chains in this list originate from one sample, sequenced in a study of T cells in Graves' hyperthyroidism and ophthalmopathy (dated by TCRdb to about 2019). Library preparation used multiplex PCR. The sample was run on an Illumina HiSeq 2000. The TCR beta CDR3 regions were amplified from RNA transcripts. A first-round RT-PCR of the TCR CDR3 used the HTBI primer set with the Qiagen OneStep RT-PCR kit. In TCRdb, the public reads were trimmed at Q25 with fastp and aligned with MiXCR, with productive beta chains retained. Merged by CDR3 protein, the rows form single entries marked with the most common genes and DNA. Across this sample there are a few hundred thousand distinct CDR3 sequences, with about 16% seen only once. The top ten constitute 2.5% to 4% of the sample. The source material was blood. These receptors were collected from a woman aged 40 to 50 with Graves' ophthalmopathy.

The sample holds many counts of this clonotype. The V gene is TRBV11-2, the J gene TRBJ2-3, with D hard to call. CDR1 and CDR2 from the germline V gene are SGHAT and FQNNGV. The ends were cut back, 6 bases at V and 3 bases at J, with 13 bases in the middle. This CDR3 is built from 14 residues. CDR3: CASRLGLTTDTQYF. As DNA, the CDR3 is TGTGCCAGCAGGCTTGGCCTCACAACAGATACGCAGTATTTT.

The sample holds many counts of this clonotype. CDR3 sequence (DNA): TGTGCCACCAGTGCTGCTGGGACAGGGGTCGATCAGCCCCAGCATTTT. Translated, it gives CATSAAGTGVDQPQHF. The chain carries TRBV24-1 and TRBJ1-5; 10 bases line up with TRBD1. The CDR3 loop spans 16 amino acids. Trimming at V came to 5 bases and at J to 5 bases, leaving 8 bases not matched to a gene. Germline V CDR1 and CDR2: KGHDR, SFDVKD.

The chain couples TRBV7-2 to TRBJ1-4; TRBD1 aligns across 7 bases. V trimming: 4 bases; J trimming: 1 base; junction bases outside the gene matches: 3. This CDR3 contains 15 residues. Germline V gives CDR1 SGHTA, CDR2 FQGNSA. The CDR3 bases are TGTGCCAGCAGCTGGGGGGACAGAACTAATGAAAAACTGTTTTTT. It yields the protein CASSWGDRTNEKLFF.

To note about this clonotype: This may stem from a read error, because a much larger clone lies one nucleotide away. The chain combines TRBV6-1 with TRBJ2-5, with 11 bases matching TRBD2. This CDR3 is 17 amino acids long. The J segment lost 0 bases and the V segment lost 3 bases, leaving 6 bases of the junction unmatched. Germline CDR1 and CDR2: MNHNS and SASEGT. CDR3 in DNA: TGTGCCAGCAGTGACCACCGGACTAGCGGGTACCAAGAGACCCAGTACTTC. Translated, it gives CASSDHRTSGYQETQYF.

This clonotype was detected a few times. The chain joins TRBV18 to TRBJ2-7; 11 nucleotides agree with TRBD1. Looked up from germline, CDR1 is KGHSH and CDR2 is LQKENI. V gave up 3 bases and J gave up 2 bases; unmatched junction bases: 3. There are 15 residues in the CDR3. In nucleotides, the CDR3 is TGTGCCAGCTCACCGGACAGGGGGCCAACCTACGAGCAGTACTTC. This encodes CASSPDRGPTYEQYF.

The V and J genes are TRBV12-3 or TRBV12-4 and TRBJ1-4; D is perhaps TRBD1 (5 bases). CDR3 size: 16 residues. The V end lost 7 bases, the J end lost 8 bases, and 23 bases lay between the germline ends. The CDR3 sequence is CASTLASLAGREKLFF. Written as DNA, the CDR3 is TGTGCCAGCACTTTGGCTTCGTTGGCAGGGAGGGAAAAACTGTTTTTT.

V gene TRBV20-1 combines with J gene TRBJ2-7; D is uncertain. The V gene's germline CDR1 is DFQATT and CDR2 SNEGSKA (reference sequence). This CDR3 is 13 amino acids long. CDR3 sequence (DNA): TGCAGCGAAACGGACGTGACGGGCTACGAGCAGTACTTC. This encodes CSETDVTGYEQYF.

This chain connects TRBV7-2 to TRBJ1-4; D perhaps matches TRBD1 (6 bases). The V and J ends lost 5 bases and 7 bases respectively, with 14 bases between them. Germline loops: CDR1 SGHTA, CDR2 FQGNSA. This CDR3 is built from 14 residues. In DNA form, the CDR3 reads TGTGCCAGCAGCCGCGACTACAGGGCTGAAAAACTGTTTTTT. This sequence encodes CASSRDYRAEKLFF. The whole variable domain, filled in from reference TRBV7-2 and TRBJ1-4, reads GAGVSQSPSNKVTEKGKDVELRCDPISGHTALYWYRQSLGQGLEFLIYFQGNSAPDKSGLPSDRFSAERTGGSVSTLTIQRTQQEDSAVYLCASSRDYRAEKLFFGSGTQLSVL.

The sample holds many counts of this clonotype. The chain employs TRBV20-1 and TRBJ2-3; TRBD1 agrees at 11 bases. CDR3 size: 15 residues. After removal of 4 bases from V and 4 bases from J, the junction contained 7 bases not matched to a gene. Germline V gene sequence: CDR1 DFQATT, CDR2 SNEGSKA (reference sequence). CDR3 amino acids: CSATGTGGHSDTQYF. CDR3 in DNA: TGCAGTGCTACCGGGACAGGGGGGCACTCAGATACGCAGTATTTT.

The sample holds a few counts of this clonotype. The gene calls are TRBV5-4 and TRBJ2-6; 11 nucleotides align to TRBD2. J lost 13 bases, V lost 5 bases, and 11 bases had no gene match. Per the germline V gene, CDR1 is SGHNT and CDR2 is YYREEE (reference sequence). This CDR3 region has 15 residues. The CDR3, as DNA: TGTGCCAGCAGATACGGGACTAGCGGTGGTAGGGTCCTGACTTTC. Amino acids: CASRYGTSGGRVLTF.

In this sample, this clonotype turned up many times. The CDR3 sequence: CASSPGQGRSSGGYTF. Here the CDR3 DNA reads TGTGCCAGCTCACCGGGGCAGGGTCGGAGTTCTGGTGGCTACACCTTC. The gene calls are TRBV18 and TRBJ1-2, with TRBD1 as a possible D gene (5 bases). Germline loops: CDR1 KGHSH, CDR2 LQKENI. This CDR3 is built from 16 residues. V was clipped by 3 bases and J by 7 bases, with 21 bases between them. The complete variable domain, with remaining parts taken from reference TRBV18 and TRBJ1-2, reads NAGVMQNPRHLVRRRGQEARLRCSPMKGHSHVYWYRQLPEEGLKFMVYLQKENIIDESGMPKERFSAEFPKEGPSILRIQQVVRGDSAAYFCASSPGQGRSSGGYTFGSGTRLTVV.

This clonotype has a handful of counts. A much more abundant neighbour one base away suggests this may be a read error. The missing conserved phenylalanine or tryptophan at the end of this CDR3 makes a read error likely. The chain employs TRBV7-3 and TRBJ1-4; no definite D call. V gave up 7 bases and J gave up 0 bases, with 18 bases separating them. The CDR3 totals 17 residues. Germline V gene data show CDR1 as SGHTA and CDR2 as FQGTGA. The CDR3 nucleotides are TGTGCCAGCACCAACGCGGGCGGCGGGCCAACTAATGAAAAACTGTTTCTT. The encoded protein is CASTNAGGGPTNEKLFL.

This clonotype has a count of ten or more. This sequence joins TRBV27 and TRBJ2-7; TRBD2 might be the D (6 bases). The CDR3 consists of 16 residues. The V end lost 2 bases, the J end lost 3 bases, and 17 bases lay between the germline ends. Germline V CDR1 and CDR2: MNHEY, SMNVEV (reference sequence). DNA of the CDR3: TGTGCCAGCAGTTTAACCGCACAGACTAGAATCTACGAGCAGTACTTC. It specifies CASSLTAQTRIYEQYF.

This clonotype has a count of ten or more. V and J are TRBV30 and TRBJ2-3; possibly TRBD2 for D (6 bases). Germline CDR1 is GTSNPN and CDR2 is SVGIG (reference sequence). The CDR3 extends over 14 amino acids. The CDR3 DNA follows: TGTGCTTCCCGGGACTGGTTCGGGACAGATACGCAGTATTTT. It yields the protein CASRDWFGTDTQYF.

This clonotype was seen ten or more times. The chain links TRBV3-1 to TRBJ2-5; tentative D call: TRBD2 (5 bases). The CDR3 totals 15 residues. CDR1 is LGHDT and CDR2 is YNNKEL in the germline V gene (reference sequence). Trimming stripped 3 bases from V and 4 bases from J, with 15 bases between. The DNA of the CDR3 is TGTGCCAGCAGCCAGCGGCGGGCCGGAGGAGAGACCCAGTACTTC. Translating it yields CASSQRRAGGETQYF.

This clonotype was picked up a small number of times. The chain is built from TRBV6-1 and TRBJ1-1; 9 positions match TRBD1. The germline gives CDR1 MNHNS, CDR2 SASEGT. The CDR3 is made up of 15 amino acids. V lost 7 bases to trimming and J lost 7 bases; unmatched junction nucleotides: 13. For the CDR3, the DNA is TGTGCCAGCATCAAACCAGGGACAGGGCTAAGTGAAGCTTTCTTT. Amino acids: CASIKPGTGLSEAFF.

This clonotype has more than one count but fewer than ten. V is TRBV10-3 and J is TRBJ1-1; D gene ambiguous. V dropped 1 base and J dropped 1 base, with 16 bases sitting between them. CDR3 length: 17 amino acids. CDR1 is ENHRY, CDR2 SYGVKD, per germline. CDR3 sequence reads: CAISELSFSVKNTEAFF. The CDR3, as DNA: TGTGCCATCAGTGAGTTATCTTTTTCCGTTAAGAACACTGAAGCTTTCTTT.

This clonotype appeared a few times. CDR3 amino acids: CASSQDFRRTDTQYF. CDR3 coding DNA: TGTGCCAGCAGCCAAGATTTCAGACGCACAGATACGCAGTATTTT. The chain carries TRBV3-1 and TRBJ2-3, with no clear D. This CDR3 is built from 15 residues. The V end was cut by 0 bases, the J end by 1 base, with 8 bases between. Germline assignment: CDR1 LGHDT and CDR2 YNNKEL (reference sequence).

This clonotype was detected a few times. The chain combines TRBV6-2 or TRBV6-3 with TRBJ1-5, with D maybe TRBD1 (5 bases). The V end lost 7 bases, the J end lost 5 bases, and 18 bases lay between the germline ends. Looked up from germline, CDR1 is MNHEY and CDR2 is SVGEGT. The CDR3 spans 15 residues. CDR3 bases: TGTGCCAGCAATGCGGGGGACGCTAGTTATCAGCCCCAGCATTTT. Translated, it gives CASNAGDASYQPQHF.

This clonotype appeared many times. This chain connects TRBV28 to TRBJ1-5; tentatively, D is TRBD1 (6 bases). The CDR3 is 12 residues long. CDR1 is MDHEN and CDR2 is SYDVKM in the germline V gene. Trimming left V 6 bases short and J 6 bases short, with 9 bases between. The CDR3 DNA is TGTGCCAGCAGAACAGGGAGTCAGCCCCAGCATTTT. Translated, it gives CASRTGSQPQHF.

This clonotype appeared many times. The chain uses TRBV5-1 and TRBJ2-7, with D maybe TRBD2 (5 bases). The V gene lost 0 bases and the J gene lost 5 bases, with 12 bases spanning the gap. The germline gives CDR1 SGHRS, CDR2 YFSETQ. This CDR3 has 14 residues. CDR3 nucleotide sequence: TGCGCCAGCAGCTTGGCCGCGGGTACCAACGAGCAGTACTTC. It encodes CASSLAAGTNEQYF.

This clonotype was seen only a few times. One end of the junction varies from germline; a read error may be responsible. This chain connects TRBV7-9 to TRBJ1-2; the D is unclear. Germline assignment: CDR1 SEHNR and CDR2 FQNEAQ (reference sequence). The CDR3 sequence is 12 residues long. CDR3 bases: TGTGCCAGCGGCTTAGACGGCTATGGCTACACCTTC. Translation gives CASGLDGYGYTF.

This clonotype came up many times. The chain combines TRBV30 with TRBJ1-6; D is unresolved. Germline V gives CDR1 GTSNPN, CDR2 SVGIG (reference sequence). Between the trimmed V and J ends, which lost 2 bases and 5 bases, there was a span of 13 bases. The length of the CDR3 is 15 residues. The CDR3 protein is CAWSSTFGNNSPLHF. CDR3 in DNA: TGTGCCTGGAGTTCGACGTTTGGGAATAATTCACCCCTCCACTTT.

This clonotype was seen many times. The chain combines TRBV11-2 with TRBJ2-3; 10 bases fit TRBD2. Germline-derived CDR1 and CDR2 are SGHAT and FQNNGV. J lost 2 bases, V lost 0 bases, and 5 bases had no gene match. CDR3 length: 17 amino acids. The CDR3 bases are TGTGCCAGCAGCTTAGATGGGACTAGCGCCCACACAGATACGCAGTATTTT. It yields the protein CASSLDGTSAHTDTQYF.